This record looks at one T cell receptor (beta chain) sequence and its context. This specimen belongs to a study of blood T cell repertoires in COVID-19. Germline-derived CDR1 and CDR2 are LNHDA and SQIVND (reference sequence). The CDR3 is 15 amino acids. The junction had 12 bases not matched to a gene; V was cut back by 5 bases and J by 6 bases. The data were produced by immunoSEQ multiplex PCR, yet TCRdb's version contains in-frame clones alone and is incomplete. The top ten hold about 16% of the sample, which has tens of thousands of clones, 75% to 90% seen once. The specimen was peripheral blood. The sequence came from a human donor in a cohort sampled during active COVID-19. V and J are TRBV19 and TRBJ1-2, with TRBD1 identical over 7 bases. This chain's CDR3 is CASSSVWWTGDGYTF. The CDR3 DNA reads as TGTGCCAGTAGTTCCGTCTGGTGGACAGGTGATGGCTACACCTTC.